These T cell receptor beta chains were read from a single sample in a study of CDR3 diversity in severe acne. One entry per CDR3 protein results from TCRdb running MiXCR on the PCR reads. The table has more than 70,000 distinct CDR3 sequences, over 45% seen once. The source material was blood. These receptors all come from a male donor in good health, serving as a control. CDR3s include the opening cysteine and the closing phenylalanine or tryptophan. The D gene is left open where the match is weak. For some rows the clone size is stated as once, few or many, or as a class when expanded; others skip it.

TRBJ2-5 | TRBV7-2 | few | TRBD2 | CASSPVTGTSGRETQYF | TGTGCCAGCAGCCCCGTGACCGGGACTAGCGGGAGGGAGACCCAGTACTTC
TRBJ1-4 | TRBV25-1 | . | TRBD1 | CASSPSGTGREKLFF | TGTGCCAGCAGTCCCTCCGGGACAGGTCGAGAAAAACTGTTTTTT
TRBJ2-3 | TRBV2 | once | TRBD2 | CASKGAGGGDTQYF | TGTGCCAGCAAGGGAGCGGGAGGCGGAGATACGCAGTATTTT
TRBJ2-7 | TRBV6-1 | . | . | CASSVYTYEQYF | TGTGCCAGCAGCGTGTATACCTACGAGCAGTACTTC
TRBJ1-3 | TRBV25-1 | many | . | CASSEFQDSDSGSTIYF | TGTGCCAGCAGTGAGTTTCAGGACTCCGACTCTGGAAGCACCATATATTTT
TRBJ2-7 | TRBV7-6 | . | . | CASSTPGTGIYEQYF | TGTGCCAGCAGCACCCCCGGGACGGGAATCTACGAGCAGTACTTC
TRBJ1-5 | TRBV20-1 | . | . | CSAKTGRIGYQPQHF | TGCAGTGCCAAAACGGGACGTATCGGTTATCAGCCCCAGCATTTT
TRBJ2-1 | TRBV25-1 | . | TRBD2 | CASSDSGTSGKLDEQFF | TGTGCCAGCAGTGACTCCGGGACTAGCGGGAAATTGGATGAGCAGTTCTTC
TRBJ1-6 | TRBV6-4 | . | . | CASSGGAGTGDHF | TGTGCCAGCAGTGGAGGGGCGGGCACCGGGGACCACTTT
TRBJ1-1 | TRBV3-1 | . | . | CASSQDLGKNTEALF | TGTGCCAGCAGCCAAGATCTGGGGAAGAACACTGAAGCCCTCTTT
TRBJ1-2 | TRBV7-8 | . | TRBD1 | CASSLDRVVSTF | TGTGCCAGCAGCCTCGACAGGGTTGTATCCACCTTC
TRBJ1-6 | TRBV25-1 | few | . | CASSENRVDSPLHF | TGTGCCAGCAGTGAAAACAGGGTTGATTCACCCCTCCACTTT
TRBJ1-5 | TRBV10-3 | . | . | CAISGQGNQPQHF | TGTGCCATCAGTGGGCAGGGAAATCAGCCCCAGCATTTT
TRBJ2-5 | TRBV7-3 | many | TRBD1 | CASSSGTAKGETQYF | TGTGCCAGCAGCTCCGGGACAGCAAAGGGGGAGACCCAGTACTTC
TRBJ2-3 | TRBV7-2 | medium-sized | . | CASEGGGGGTDTQYF | TGTGCCAGCGAAGGAGGGGGAGGGGGCACAGATACGCAGTATTTT
TRBJ2-3 | TRBV6-1 | many | . | CASSEGLGSTDTQYF | TGTGCCAGCAGTGAAGGGTTGGGCAGCACAGATACGCAGTATTTT
TRBJ2-7 | TRBV19 | . | . | CASSIGVPPSVEQYF | TGTGCCAGTAGTATAGGCGTACCCCCCTCGGTCGAGCAGTACTTC
TRBJ1-6 | TRBV14 | . | . | CASSQAGNSPLHF | TGTGCCAGCAGCCAAGCGGGGAATTCACCCCTCCACTTT
TRBJ1-2 | TRBV29-1 | many | . | CSVEGYGDYGYTF | TGCAGCGTTGAAGGGTACGGGGACTATGGCTACACCTTC
TRBJ2-7 | TRBV20-1 | few | TRBD1 | CSARATGQGYEQYF | TGCAGTGCTAGAGCCACGGGACAGGGCTACGAGCAGTACTTC
TRBJ2-1 | TRBV7-3 | . | . | CASSLTTRGNEKNEQFF | TGTGCCAGCAGCTTAACGACGCGGGGCAATGAGAAGAATGAGCAGTTCTTC
TRBJ2-1 | TRBV7-8 | medium-sized | TRBD2 | CASRRLAGLSEQFF | TGTGCCAGCAGGCGACTAGCGGGACTCAGTGAGCAGTTCTTC
TRBJ1-4 | TRBV24-1 | many | TRBD1 | CASLDRESEKLFF | TGTGCCTCGTTGGACAGGGAAAGTGAAAAACTGTTTTTT
TRBJ2-2 | TRBV6-5 | few | TRBD2 | CASSPLAGTRKVGELFF | TGTGCCAGCAGCCCCCTGGCGGGGACTAGGAAGGTCGGGGAGCTGTTTTTT
TRBJ2-3 | TRBV7-9 | . | . | CASSIGASGTDTQYF | TGTGCCAGCAGTATAGGGGCTAGCGGCACAGATACGCAGTATTTT
TRBJ2-7 | TRBV19 | . | . | CASTPGVGFYEQYF | TGTGCCAGTACCCCTGGGGTGGGGTTTTACGAGCAATACTTC
TRBJ2-7 | TRBV7-9 | . | . | CASSPPRGKQYF | TGTGCCAGCAGTCCCCCCCGGGGGAAGCAGTACTTC
TRBJ2-2 | TRBV15 | . | TRBD1 | CASSQRTGGNLFF | TGTGCCAGCAGCCAACGGACAGGGGGTAATCTGTTTTTT
TRBJ2-2 | TRBV7-6 | . | TRBD2 | CASSLGAGGGELFF | TGTGCCAGCAGCTTAGGTGCGGGAGGCGGGGAGCTGTTTTTT
TRBJ2-7 | TRBV12-3/TRBV12-4 | . | TRBD2 | CASSPGLAGEEQYF | TGTGCCAGCAGCCCGGGACTAGCGGGAGAAGAGCAGTACTTC
TRBJ1-2 | TRBV12-3/TRBV12-4 | . | . | CASSGVGVAYGYTF | TGTGCCAGCAGTGGGGTAGGGGTCGCCTATGGCTACACCTTC
TRBJ1-6 | TRBV5-4 | once | . | CASSFAGRGNSPLHF | TGTGCCAGCAGTTTTGCGGGACGGGGGAATTCACCCCTCCACTTT
TRBJ1-5 | TRBV12-3/TRBV12-4 | . | TRBD1 | CASSTANRGNNQPQHF | TGTGCCAGCAGCACTGCGAACAGGGGGAACAATCAGCCCCAGCATTTT
TRBJ2-7 | TRBV20-1 | . | . | CSTMGRETYEQYF | TGCAGTACGATGGGGCGGGAAACCTACGAGCAGTACTTC
TRBJ2-3 | TRBV20-1 | . | . | CSASPTRPDTQYF | TGCAGTGCTAGTCCGACCCGCCCAGATACGCAGTATTTT
TRBJ1-1 | TRBV19 | . | TRBD1 | CASREGQKTFF | TGTGCCAGTAGGGAGGGACAGAAAACTTTCTTT
TRBJ2-7 | TRBV5-4 | . | TRBD1 | CASSVGTGVERDEQYF | TGTGCCAGCAGCGTCGGGACAGGGGTCGAGAGGGACGAGCAGTACTTC
TRBJ2-1 | TRBV11-3 | many | . | CASSSGGASDSYNEQFF | TGTGCCAGCAGCTCTGGCGGCGCATCGGATTCCTACAATGAGCAGTTCTTC
TRBJ2-7 | TRBV2 | many | . | CARGTPMHGSAYEQYF | TGTGCCAGAGGGACTCCGATGCACGGGAGTGCTTACGAGCAGTACTTC
TRBJ2-1 | TRBV6-4 | medium-sized | TRBD2 | CASSDSGGGGYNEQFF | TGTGCCAGCAGTGACTCCGGCGGCGGGGGCTACAATGAGCAGTTCTTC
TRBJ2-5 | TRBV20-1 | once | . | CSARDIGKETQYF | TGCAGTGCTAGAGATATTGGCAAAGAGACCCAGTACTTC
TRBJ2-7 | TRBV3-1 | . | . | CASSQEVGSGAPHEQYF | TGTGCCAGCAGCCAAGAAGTAGGCTCTGGGGCACCCCACGAGCAGTACTTC
TRBJ1-1 | TRBV7-9 | . | . | CASSFLLQLHHLF | TGTGCCAGCAGCTTTCTGTTGCAACTTCACCATTTATTT
TRBJ1-1 | TRBV6-5 | . | . | CASKPGLLTEAFF | TGTGCCAGTAAACCGGGGTTACTCACTGAAGCTTTCTTT